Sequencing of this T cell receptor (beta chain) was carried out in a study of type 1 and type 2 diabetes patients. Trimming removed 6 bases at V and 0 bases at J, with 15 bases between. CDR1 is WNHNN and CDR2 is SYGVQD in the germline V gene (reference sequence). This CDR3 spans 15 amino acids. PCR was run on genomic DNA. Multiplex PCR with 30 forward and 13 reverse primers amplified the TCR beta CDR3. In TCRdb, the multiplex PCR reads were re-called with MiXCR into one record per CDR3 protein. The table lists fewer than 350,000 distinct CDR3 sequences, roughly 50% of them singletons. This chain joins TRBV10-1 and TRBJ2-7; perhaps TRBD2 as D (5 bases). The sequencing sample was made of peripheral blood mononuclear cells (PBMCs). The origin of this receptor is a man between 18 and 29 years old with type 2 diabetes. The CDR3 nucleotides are TGCGCCAGCAGCTTAGCTCGAGGACTCTCCTACGAGCAGTACTTC. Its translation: CASSLARGLSYEQYF.